This T cell receptor beta chain was profiled in a study of tumor-infiltrating lymphocytes in primary liver carcinoma. General study findings and limits: The study found a significantly higher top-250-clone fraction in tumors than in blood (p = 0.039).

Co-extracting RNA and DNA was done with about 20-33 mg of unsorted bulk tissue as input. Details on this clonotype: What it binds is unknown. The junction shows a germline mismatch at one end, possibly a read error.

With a constant-region primer, TCR beta cDNA was made from approximately 500 ng of total RNA. It was through three nested multiplex PCR rounds of slightly modified ARM-PCR that TCR beta libraries arose. The opening two PCR rounds, around 9 cycles each, paired TRBV1-TRBV30 forward primers with a C-beta reverse primer. One entry per CDR3 protein, called by TCRdb with MiXCR from the multiplex PCR reads. The sample shows around 71,000 distinct CDR3 sequences, 70% to 80% of them seen only once. The germline V gene encodes CDR1 MNHEY and CDR2 SVGAGI. The CDR3 runs 14 residues. Specimen: liver tumor tissue from sampling region 4. Subset indicated: tumor region T4, right-lateral pole. The chain joins TRBV6-5 to TRBJ2-2; D gene ambiguous. The sequence was obtained from a woman aged 60 to 75 with primary liver carcinoma and hepatitis B virus infection. CDR3 DNA sequence: TGTGCCAACAGTTCTGACCGTGTCACCGGGGAGCTGTTTTTT. Translating gives CANSSDRVTGELFF.